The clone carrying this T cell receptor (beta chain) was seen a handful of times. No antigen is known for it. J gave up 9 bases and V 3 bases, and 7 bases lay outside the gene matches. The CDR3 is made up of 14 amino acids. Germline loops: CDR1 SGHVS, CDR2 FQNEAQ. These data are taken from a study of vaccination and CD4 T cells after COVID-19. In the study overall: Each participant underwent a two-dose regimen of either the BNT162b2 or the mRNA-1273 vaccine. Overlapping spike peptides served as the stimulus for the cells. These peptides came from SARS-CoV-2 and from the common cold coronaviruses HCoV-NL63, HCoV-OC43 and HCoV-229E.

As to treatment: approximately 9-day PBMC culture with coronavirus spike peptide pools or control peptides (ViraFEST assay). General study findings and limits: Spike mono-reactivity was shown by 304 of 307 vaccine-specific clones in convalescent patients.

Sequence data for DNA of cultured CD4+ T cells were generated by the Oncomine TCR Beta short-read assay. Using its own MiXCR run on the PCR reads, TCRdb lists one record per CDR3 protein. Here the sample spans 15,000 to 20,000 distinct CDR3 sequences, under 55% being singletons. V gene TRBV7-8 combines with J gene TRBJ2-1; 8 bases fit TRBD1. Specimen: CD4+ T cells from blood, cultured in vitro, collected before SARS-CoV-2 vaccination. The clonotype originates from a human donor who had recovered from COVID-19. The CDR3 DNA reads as TGTGCCAGCAGCTTTACAGGGGGACGAGGTGAGCAGTTCTTC. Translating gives CASSFTGGRGEQFF. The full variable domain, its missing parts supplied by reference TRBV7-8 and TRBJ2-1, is GAGVSQSPRYKVAKRGQDVALRCDPISGHVSLFWYQQALGQGPEFLTYFQNEAQLDKSGLPSDRFFAERPEGSVSTLKIQRTQQEDSAVYLCASSFTGGRGEQFFGPGTRLTVL.